The 8 T cell receptor beta chains listed next were all sequenced from one sample in a study of cytomegalovirus exposure and HLA in healthy donors. Primers included in the PCR were 60 Vbeta and 13 Jbeta primers. The data were produced by immunoSEQ multiplex PCR, yet TCRdb's version contains in-frame clones alone and is incomplete. The data contain under 200,000 clones, approximately 80% of them singletons. Sequenced input: PBMCs. These TCRs come from a young man in good health and CMV-seropositive.

The rearrangement joins TRBV7-9 to TRBJ2-3; tentative D call: TRBD2 (5 bases). The germline gives CDR1 SEHNR, CDR2 FQNEAQ (reference sequence). This CDR3 is built from 14 residues. V was shortened by 3 bases and J by 0 bases, with 7 bases between the two germline ends. For the CDR3, the DNA is TGTGCCAGCAGCTTCGGCGGGAGCACAGATACGCAGTATTTT. This encodes CASSFGGSTDTQYF. Using reference TRBV7-9 and TRBJ2-3 for the parts outside the CDR3, the full variable domain is DTGVSQNPRHKITKRGQNVTFRCDPISEHNRLYWYRQTLGQGPEFLTYFQNEAQLEKSRLLSDRFSAERPKGSFSTLEIQRTEQGDSAMYLCASSFGGSTDTQYFGPGTRLTVL.

V gene TRBV11-3 combines with J gene TRBJ2-1; 7 bases are shared with TRBD1. The germline gives CDR1 SGHNT, CDR2 YENEEA. This CDR3 has 15 amino acids. Trimming cost V 5 bases and J 7 bases; bases outside gene matches: 11. The CDR3 nucleotides are TGTGCCAGCAGCCAAGCGACAGGGCTCCGTAATGAGCAGTTCTTC. Translated, it gives CASSQATGLRNEQFF.

This rearrangement joins TRBV10-3 to TRBJ2-5; 10 bases line up with TRBD2. The DNA end is a closer match to TRBJ2-7, so the J assignment may be wrong. The length of the CDR3 is 13 residues. CDR1 and CDR2 from the germline V gene are ENHRY and SYGVKD. CDR3 DNA: TGTGCCATCGGACTAGCGGATTCCTACGAGCAGTACTTC. Amino acids: CAIGLADSYEQYF.

This clone was found a few times. The chain joins TRBV7-2 to TRBJ1-5; D not certain. The germline V and J ends were trimmed by 1 base and 5 bases, with 6 bases remaining between them. Germline CDR1 SGHTA, CDR2 FQGNSA. This CDR3 comprises 13 residues. The CDR3 coding sequence is TGTGCCAGCAGCTTAGGGCCAGATCAGCCCCAGCATTTT. Amino acid sequence: CASSLGPDQPQHF.

This sequence joins TRBV7-2 and TRBJ1-2; D is undetermined. Trimming took 4 bases from V and 5 from J, leaving 5 bases between them. CDR3 size: 11 residues. CDR1 is SGHTA, CDR2 FQGNSA, per germline. As DNA, the CDR3 is TGTGCCAGCAGCTCCACATATGGCTACACCTTC. It translates to CASSSTYGYTF.

The chain has TRBV6-5 and TRBJ1-5, with 9 nucleotides matching TRBD1. Germline trimming cut 11 bases from V and 8 bases from J; bases unmatched to any gene: 10. Germline assignment: CDR1 MNHEY and CDR2 SVGAGI. There are 13 residues in the CDR3. In nucleotides, the CDR3 is TGTGCCCGCTGGAAGGACAGGGGTGAGCCCCAGCATTTT. Translating gives CARWKDRGEPQHF.

The V gene is TRBV5-1, the J gene TRBJ1-4; D possibly corresponds to TRBD1 (5 bases). The CDR3 extends over 17 amino acids. Trimming removed 0 bases from V and 6 bases from J, with 18 bases in between. The V gene's germline CDR1 is SGHRS and CDR2 YFSETQ. CDR3 nucleotides: TGCGCCAGCAGCTTGGAGGTCTTCAGGGCCAGGGATGAAAAACTGTTTTTT. This sequence encodes CASSLEVFRARDEKLFF.

This CDR3 reads CASSLGEVDTQYF. Here the CDR3 DNA reads TGTGCCAGCAGCTTAGGAGAAGTAGATACGCAGTATTTT. This rearrangement joins TRBV7-9 to TRBJ2-3; D ambiguous. The CDR3 runs to 13 residues. Trimming stripped 1 base from V and 5 bases from J, with 7 bases between. CDR1 and CDR2 from the germline V gene are SEHNR and FQNEAQ (reference sequence). Based on the CDR3 plus reference TRBV7-9 and TRBJ2-3, the full variable domain is DTGVSQNPRHKITKRGQNVTFRCDPISEHNRLYWYRQTLGQGPEFLTYFQNEAQLEKSRLLSDRFSAERPKGSFSTLEIQRTEQGDSAMYLCASSLGEVDTQYFGPGTRLTVL.